This T cell receptor (beta chain) was documented in a study of T cells in localized non-small cell lung cancer. V was pared by 0 bases and J by 6 bases, with 8 bases between. The CDR3 is made up of 14 amino acids. CDR1 and CDR2 (germline): MGHRA, YSYEKL. Profiled with immunoSEQ multiplex PCR; TCRdb holds only in-frame clones, not every one. The repertoire holds some 49,000 clones, with around 81% as singletons. This receptor was obtained from a man between 35 and 75 years old with stage III lung adenocarcinoma. The chain uses TRBV4-1 and TRBJ2-2; D not resolved. Sequenced material: peripheral blood mononuclear cells, taken before any cancer treatment. The CDR3 region has the DNA TGCGCCAGCAGCCAAGAGTGGGGTTCCGGGGAGCTGTTTTTT. As protein: CASSQEWGSGELFF.